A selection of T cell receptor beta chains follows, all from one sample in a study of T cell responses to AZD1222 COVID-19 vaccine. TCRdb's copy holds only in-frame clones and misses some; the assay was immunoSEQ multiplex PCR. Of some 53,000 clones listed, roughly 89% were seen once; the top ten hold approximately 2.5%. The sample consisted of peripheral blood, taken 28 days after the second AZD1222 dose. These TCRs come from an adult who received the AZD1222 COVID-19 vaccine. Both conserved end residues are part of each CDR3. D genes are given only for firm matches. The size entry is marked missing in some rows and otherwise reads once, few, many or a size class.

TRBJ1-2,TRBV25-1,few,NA,CASSETGRTHHRYGYTF,TGTGCCAGCAGTGAAACGGGACGGACCCACCACCGCTATGGCTACACCTTC
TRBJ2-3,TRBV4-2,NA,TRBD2,CASSQGTSGSGDTQYF,TGTGCCAGCAGCCAAGGGACTAGCGGGAGCGGAGATACGCAGTATTTT
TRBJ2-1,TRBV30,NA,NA,CAWSALGAEQFF,TGTGCCTGGAGTGCCCTCGGAGCGGAGCAGTTCTTC
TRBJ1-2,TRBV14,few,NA,CASSQVGLIYGYTF,TGTGCCAGCAGCCAAGTGGGCCTTATCTATGGCTACACCTTC
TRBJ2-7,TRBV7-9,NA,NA,CASTPLGGMEQYF,TGTGCCAGCACCCCCCTGGGCGGGATGGAGCAGTACTTC
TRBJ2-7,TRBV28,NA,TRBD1,CASSLRQGVLSYEQYF,TGTGCCAGCAGTTTAAGGCAGGGGGTATTGTCCTACGAGCAGTACTTC
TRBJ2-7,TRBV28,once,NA,CASSSTAQGSYEQYF,TGTGCCAGCAGCTCAACGGCCCAGGGGTCCTACGAGCAGTACTTC
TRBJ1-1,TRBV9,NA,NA,CASGQGPSSLNTEAFF,TGTGCCAGTGGGCAGGGGCCTTCTTCTTTGAACACTGAAGCTTTCTTT
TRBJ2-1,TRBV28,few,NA,CASSPSKQGTGNEQFF,TGTGCCAGCAGCCCCTCAAAACAGGGTACGGGCAATGAGCAGTTCTTC
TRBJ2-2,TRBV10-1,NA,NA,CASSKENANTGELFF,TGCGCCAGCAGTAAGGAGAACGCGAACACCGGGGAGCTGTTTTTT
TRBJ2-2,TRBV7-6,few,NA,CASSLMTITIGELFF,TGTGCCAGCAGCTTAATGACTATTACTATCGGGGAGCTGTTTTTT
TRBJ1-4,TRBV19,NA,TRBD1,CASSPRTGEKLFF,TGTGCCAGTAGTCCCCGGACAGGGGAAAAACTGTTTTTT
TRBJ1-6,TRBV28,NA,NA,CASSLWAESRDSYNSPLHF,TGTGCCAGCAGTTTATGGGCCGAAAGCAGGGACTCCTATAATTCACCCCTCCACTTT
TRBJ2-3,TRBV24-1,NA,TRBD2,CATHHFRRLAGEADTQYF,TGTGCCACCCACCATTTCCGAAGACTAGCGGGAGAGGCAGATACGCAGTATTTT
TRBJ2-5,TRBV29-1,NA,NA,CSVGYNQETQYF,TGCAGCGTTGGGTACAACCAAGAGACCCAGTACTTC
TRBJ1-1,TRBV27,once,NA,CASCARAIGLNTEAFF,TGTGCCAGCTGCGCTAGGGCGATTGGTTTGAACACTGAAGCTTTCTTT
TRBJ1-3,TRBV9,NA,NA,CASSVASGNTIYF,TGTGCCAGCAGCGTGGCCTCTGGAAACACCATATATTTT
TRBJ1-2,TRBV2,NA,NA,CASSEWGDVNYGYTF,TGTGCCAGCAGTGAATGGGGGGACGTGAACTATGGCTACACCTTC
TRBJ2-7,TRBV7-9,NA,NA,CASSLAGAGEQYF,TGTGCCAGCAGCTTAGCAGGGGCGGGGGAGCAGTACTTC
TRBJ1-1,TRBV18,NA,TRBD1,CASSLLQGARSTEAFF,TGTGCCAGCTCACTATTACAGGGGGCGCGGAGCACTGAAGCTTTCTTT
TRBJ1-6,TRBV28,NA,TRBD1,CASSSGGEPYNSPLHF,TGTGCCAGCAGCTCAGGGGGAGAGCCCTATAATTCACCCCTCCACTTT
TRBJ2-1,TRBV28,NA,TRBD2,CASSLLAGEQFF,TGTGCCAGCAGTTTACTAGCGGGAGAGCAGTTCTTC
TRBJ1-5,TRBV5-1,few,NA,CASSLEGRGQPQHF,TGCGCCAGCAGCTTGGAAGGGAGGGGGCAGCCCCAGCATTTT
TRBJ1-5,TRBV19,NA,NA,CASRTSNQPQHF,TGTGCCAGTAGGACTAGCAATCAGCCCCAGCATTTT
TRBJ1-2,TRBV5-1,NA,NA,CASNPTGPGNYGYTF,TGCGCCAGCAACCCAACGGGTCCGGGTAACTATGGCTACACCTTC
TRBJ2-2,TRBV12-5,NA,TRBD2,CASGLVLAGTGELFF,TGTGCTAGTGGTTTGGTCCTAGCGGGTACCGGGGAGCTGTTTTTT
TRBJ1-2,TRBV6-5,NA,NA,CASSYMGTGKNGYTF,TGTGCCAGCAGTTACATGGGCACAGGGAAGAATGGCTACACCTTC
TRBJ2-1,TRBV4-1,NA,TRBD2,CASSQDASGAGWGNEQFF,TGCGCCAGCAGCCAAGATGCGTCGGGAGCGGGATGGGGCAATGAGCAGTTCTTC
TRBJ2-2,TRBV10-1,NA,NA,CASRGTGQGLNTGELFF,TGCGCCAGCAGGGGGACTGGGCAGGGGCTAAACACCGGGGAGCTGTTTTTT
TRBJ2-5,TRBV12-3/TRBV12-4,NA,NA,CASSSQETQYF,TGTGCCAGCAGTTCCCAAGAGACCCAGTACTTC
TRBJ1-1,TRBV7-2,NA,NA,CASSRQLNTEAFF,TGTGCCAGCAGCCGACAGCTGAACACTGAAGCTTTCTTT
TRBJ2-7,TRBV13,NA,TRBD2,CASSWLAGSSYEQYF,TGTGCCAGCAGCTGGCTAGCGGGATCGTCCTACGAGCAGTACTTC
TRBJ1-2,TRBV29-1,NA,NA,CSVDLVGATNYGYTF,TGCAGCGTTGATCTAGTAGGCGCAACTAACTATGGCTACACCTTC
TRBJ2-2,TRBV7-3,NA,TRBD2,CASSLVAGGDTGELFF,TGTGCCAGCAGCTTAGTGGCGGGAGGCGACACCGGGGAGCTGTTTTTT
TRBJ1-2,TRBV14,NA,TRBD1,CASSHEGTGRPEGYTF,TGTGCCAGCAGCCATGAGGGGACAGGGCGCCCGGAGGGCTACACCTTC
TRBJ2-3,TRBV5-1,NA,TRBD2,CASSLTGTSGYTDTQYF,TGCGCCAGCAGCTTAACCGGGACTAGCGGGTACACAGATACGCAGTATTTT
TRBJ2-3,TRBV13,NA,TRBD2,CASRTTGLAGASTDTQYF,TGTGCCAGCAGAACCACGGGACTAGCGGGCGCTAGCACAGATACGCAGTATTTT
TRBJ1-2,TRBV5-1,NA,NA,CASSLDKTYGYTF,TGCGCCAGCAGCTTGGACAAGACCTATGGCTACACCTTC
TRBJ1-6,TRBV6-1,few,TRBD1,CASSGRAGGNQFWSPLHF,TGTGCCAGCAGTGGTAGGGCAGGGGGGAACCAATTCTGGTCACCCCTCCACTTT
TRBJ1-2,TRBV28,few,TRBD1,CASSPPRDRAIYGYTF,TGTGCCAGCAGCCCCCCCCGGGACAGGGCCATCTATGGCTACACCTTC
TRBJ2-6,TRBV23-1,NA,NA,CASSQWAGAGANVLTF,TGCGCCAGCAGTCAATGGGCCGGGGCTGGGGCCAACGTCCTGACTTTC
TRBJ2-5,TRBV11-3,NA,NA,CASSLDSEGLRETQYF,TGTGCCAGCAGCTTAGATTCAGAAGGGTTAAGAGAGACCCAGTACTTC
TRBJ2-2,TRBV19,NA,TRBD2,CASLSSGRALVGGELFF,TGTGCCAGTCTCTCTAGCGGGAGGGCCCTTGTAGGCGGGGAGCTGTTTTTT
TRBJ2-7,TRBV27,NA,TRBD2,CASSSARSGSSYEQYF,TGTGCCAGCAGTTCCGCCCGTAGCGGGAGTTCCTACGAGCAGTACTTC
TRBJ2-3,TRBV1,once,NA,CTSSQAPPLAGRGTDTQYF,TGCACCAGCAGCCAAGCCCCCCCGCTCGCGGGAAGGGGAACAGATACGCAGTATTTT
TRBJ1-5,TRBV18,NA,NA,CASSPERGNQPQHF,TGTGCCAGCTCACCCGAACGCGGCAATCAGCCCCAGCATTTT
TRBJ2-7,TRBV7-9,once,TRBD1,CASRPTGSDEQYF,TGTGCCAGCAGACCGACAGGGAGCGACGAGCAGTACTTC
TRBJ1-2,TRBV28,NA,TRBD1,CASTLTGNYGYTF,TGTGCCAGCACCCTGACAGGGAACTATGGCTACACCTTC
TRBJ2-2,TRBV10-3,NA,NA,CAISENLVGGFNTGELFF,TGTGCCATCAGTGAGAACTTAGTTGGCGGGTTTAACACCGGGGAGCTGTTTTTT
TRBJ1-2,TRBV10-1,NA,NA,CASSERAVNYGYTF,TGCGCCAGCAGTGAGCGTGCAGTGAACTATGGCTACACCTTC
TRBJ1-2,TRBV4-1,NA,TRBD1,CASRPRPGAGGLLGHTF,TGCGCCAGCAGGCCAAGACCCGGCGCAGGGGGCTTATTGGGCCACACCTTC
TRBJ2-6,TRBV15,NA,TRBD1,CATSQDRAAGANVLTF,TGTGCCACCAGCCAGGACAGGGCGGCTGGGGCCAACGTCCTGACTTTC